The 32 T cell receptor beta chains reported below all come from one sample, sequenced in a study of T cell changes during pregnancy in multiple sclerosis (dated by TCRdb to the late 2010s). Library method: the immunoSEQ multiplex PCR assay. This immuneACCESS table, as held by TCRdb, lists in-frame sequences with V and J called but not all clones. Of the missing ones, under half trace to an unresolved V gene in checked studies; the others have no known cause. Across this sample there are fewer than 75,000 clones, with more than 85% seen only once. The ten largest make up around 1.4% of the sample. Source: peripheral blood, taken in the second trimester of pregnancy. The receptors derive from a female donor with multiple sclerosis, enrolled in a pregnancy study.

The rearrangement links TRBV7-3 to TRBJ2-2; maybe TRBD2 (6 bases). Trimming took off 5 bases at V and 2 bases at J, with 9 bases between the two ends. The V gene's germline CDR1 is SGHTA and CDR2 FQGTGA. The length of the CDR3 is 14 residues. The CDR3 sequence: CASSPGLNTGELFF. CDR3 nucleotides: TGTGCCAGCAGCCCGGGACTTAACACCGGGGAGCTGTTTTTT.

This chain connects TRBV7-9 to TRBJ2-2; D is ambiguous. Germline assignment: CDR1 SEHNR and CDR2 FQNEAQ (reference sequence). Between the trimmed V and J ends, which lost 5 bases and 5 bases, there was a span of 6 bases. This CDR3 contains 12 residues. CDR3 nucleotides: TGTGCCAGCAGCCCTAAGACCGGGGAGCTGTTTTTT. Its translation is CASSPKTGELFF.

J is TRBJ2-2 and V is TRBV11-3, with 7 bases fitting TRBD2. V shed 3 bases, J shed 6 bases, and the junction held 7 bases outside the gene matches. Germline assignment: CDR1 SGHNT and CDR2 YENEEA. This CDR3 is 15 amino acids long. The CDR3 DNA is TGTGCCAGCAGCTTGAGGGAGGGGTCCGCCGGGGAGCTGTTTTTT. The encoded protein is CASSLREGSAGELFF.

The chain recombines TRBV10-3 with TRBJ1-5; TRBD1 is a possible D gene (5 bases). The CDR3 is made up of 15 amino acids. Trimming cost V 1 base and J 6 bases, with 13 bases left between them. Germline V gives CDR1 ENHRY, CDR2 SYGVKD. CDR3 residues: CAISEWDGEGQPQHF. CDR3 coding DNA: TGTGCCATCAGTGAGTGGGACGGGGAGGGTCAGCCCCAGCATTTT.

V gene TRBV6-6 combines with J gene TRBJ1-1; no clear D gene. There are 14 residues in the CDR3. Germline V gene lookup returns CDR1 MNHNY and CDR2 SVGAGI (reference sequence). Trimming took 7 bases from V and 4 from J, leaving 16 bases between them. CDR3 in amino acids: CASKVTHSPTEAFF. CDR3 DNA sequence: TGTGCCAGCAAAGTTACGCACAGCCCCACTGAAGCTTTCTTT.

The V call is TRBV19, the J call TRBJ2-7; possible D gene TRBD2, 6 bases. Per germline, CDR1 LNHDA and CDR2 SQIVND (reference sequence). V was trimmed by 7 bases and J by 7 bases, leaving 14 bases between them. The CDR3 consists of 12 residues. In DNA form, the CDR3 reads TGTGCCAGTATTGGGGGGTCGGGGGAGCAGTACTTC. This sequence encodes CASIGGSGEQYF.

The chain recombines TRBV5-8 with TRBJ1-3; D possibly corresponds to TRBD1 (6 bases). V was clipped by 1 base and J by 2 bases, with 10 bases between them. CDR3 length equals 15 residues. Germline CDR1 SGHTS, CDR2 YDEGEE. CDR3 bases: TGTGCCAGCAGCTTGACCCCAGGGGCTGGAAACACCATATATTTT. As protein: CASSLTPGAGNTIYF.

The rearrangement uses TRBV7-9 and TRBJ2-7, with 10 nucleotides matching TRBD1. Germline V gene lookup returns CDR1 SEHNR and CDR2 FQNEAQ (reference sequence). The V segment lost 5 bases and the J segment 3 bases; nucleotides outside the gene matches: 4. The CDR3 contains 14 residues. The CDR3 here is CASSQDRGSYEQYF. CDR3 DNA sequence: TGTGCCAGCAGCCAGGACAGGGGGAGCTACGAGCAGTACTTC.

The rearrangement joins TRBV5-1 to TRBJ1-4; D perhaps matches TRBD1 (5 bases). Germline V gene sequence: CDR1 SGHRS, CDR2 YFSETQ. The ends were cut back, 5 bases at V and 5 bases at J, with 16 bases in the middle. The CDR3 contains 15 residues. This CDR3 is CASRPTGPGNEKLFF. CDR3 sequence (DNA): TGCGCCAGCAGGCCCACAGGTCCCGGGAATGAAAAACTGTTTTTT.

The chain has TRBV7-6 and TRBJ2-1, with 8 bases lining up with TRBD2. Germline V gives CDR1 SGHVS, CDR2 FNYEAQ. V gave up 3 bases and J gave up 6 bases; unmatched junction bases: 4. The CDR3 has 14 residues. The CDR3 DNA reads TGTGCCAGCAGCTTGCGGGGGGCCGGCAATGAGCAGTTCTTC. Amino acids: CASSLRGAGNEQFF.

V usage is TRBV6-1 and J usage is TRBJ2-1; 12 positions match TRBD2. CDR3 length equals 15 residues. The ends lost 2 bases at V and 4 bases at J; junction bases unmatched: 0. Per germline, CDR1 MNHNS and CDR2 SASEGT. The CDR3 loop reads CASSELAGGYNEQFF. CDR3 in DNA: TGTGCCAGCAGTGAACTAGCGGGGGGGTACAATGAGCAGTTCTTC.

Turning to this clone: This is likely a read error, given that the CDR3 carries no conserved phenylalanine or tryptophan at its end. No DNA is shown, since the ends of the CDR3 on it are uncertain; the CDR3 is the one TCRdb lists. This rearrangement joins TRBV7-2 to TRBJ1-2; the table calls TRBD1, which could not be checked here. Germline values: CDR1 SGHTA, CDR2 FQGNSA. From its first to its last residue, the CDR3 has 13 amino acids. Here the CDR3 reads CASSLVNRGSLQV.

The chain joins TRBV30 to TRBJ1-5; D is unclear. Germline CDR1 and CDR2: GTSNPN and SVGIG (reference sequence). V was clipped by 0 bases and J by 6 bases, with 6 bases between them. This CDR3 is 12 amino acids long. CDR3 sequence reads: CAWSVRGQPQHF. In nucleotides, the CDR3 is TGTGCCTGGAGTGTACGCGGTCAGCCCCAGCATTTT.

This clone was recorded a few times. This chain uses TRBV7-2 with TRBJ1-1; 9 positions match TRBD1. V lost 8 bases, J lost 0 bases, and 1 base stayed unmatched. Germline-derived CDR1 and CDR2 are SGHTA and FQGNSA. The CDR3 is 13 residues long. In DNA, the CDR3 is TGTGCCAGCGGGACAGGGATGAACACTGAAGCTTTCTTT. Translating it yields CASGTGMNTEAFF.

The chain is built from TRBV6-1 and TRBJ1-5; weak D call: TRBD1 (5 bases). V shed 6 bases and J shed 7 bases, with 16 bases lying between them. Germline loops: CDR1 MNHNS, CDR2 SASEGT. The CDR3 contains 14 residues. CDR3 DNA sequence: TGTGCCAGCAGGCGGGACTCCCTGGGGCAGCCCCAGCATTTT. This gives the protein CASRRDSLGQPQHF.

The chain links TRBV7-7 to TRBJ2-2; D may be TRBD2 (6 bases). V dropped 0 bases and J dropped 5 bases, with 7 bases sitting between them. CDR1 is SSHAT and CDR2 is FNYEAQ in the germline V gene (reference sequence). This CDR3 has 14 amino acids. The CDR3 is CASSLAGGTGELFF. The CDR3 DNA follows: TGTGCCAGCAGCTTAGCGGGAGGAACCGGGGAGCTGTTTTTT.

Here the CDR3 DNA reads TGTGCCAGTAGTGGACAGGGGGGGAACACCGGGGAGCTGTTTTTT. This encodes CASSGQGGNTGELFF. The gene calls are TRBV19 and TRBJ2-2; 10 bases map to TRBD1. V lost 5 bases to trimming and J lost 1 base; unmatched junction nucleotides: 1. CDR3 length: 15 residues. Germline lookup yields CDR1 LNHDA and CDR2 SQIVND (reference sequence).

The chain employs TRBV30 and TRBJ1-5, with D perhaps matching TRBD1 (5 bases). Germline CDR1 GTSNPN, CDR2 SVGIG (reference sequence). Trimming shortened V by 3 bases and J by 3 bases, and 9 bases separated the two germline ends. CDR3 length: 13 amino acids. The CDR3 bases are TGTGCCTGGAGCGGGGACTTCAATCAGCCCCAGCATTTT. Translating gives CAWSGDFNQPQHF.

The sample holds a few counts of this clone. V usage is TRBV29-1 and J usage is TRBJ2-1; 9 bases fit TRBD1. The junction had 19 bases not matched to a gene; V was cut back by 7 bases and J by 3 bases. Germline V gene sequence: CDR1 SQVTM, CDR2 ANQGSEA. There are 18 residues in the CDR3. CDR3 in DNA: TGCAGCGCTAGGGACAGGGAAGGTTTAATGTTTTACTACAATGAGCAGTTCTTC. Translated: CSARDREGLMFYYNEQFF.

The J gene is TRBJ2-7, the V gene TRBV27; 9 nucleotides line up with TRBD1. This CDR3 is built from 16 residues. V dropped 8 bases and J dropped 3; count of bases not matched to a gene: 14. The V gene's germline CDR1 is MNHEY and CDR2 SMNVEV (reference sequence). CDR3 loop: CASGVPTGGFHYEQYF. In nucleotides, the CDR3 is TGTGCCAGCGGGGTCCCGACAGGGGGGTTCCACTACGAGCAGTACTTC.

This rearrangement joins TRBV29-1 to TRBJ1-1, with D unresolved. Trimming removed 4 bases from V and 2 bases from J, with 5 bases in between. The germline CDR1 and CDR2 sequences are SQVTM and ANQGSEA. This CDR3 contains 11 residues. The CDR3 region is CSVAPNTEAFF. The DNA of the CDR3 is TGCAGCGTTGCTCCCAACACTGAAGCTTTCTTT.

This clone came up once. V usage is TRBV4-3 and J usage is TRBJ1-2; 10 bases are shared with TRBD1. This CDR3 is 17 amino acids long. Trimming at V came to 0 bases and at J to 4 bases, leaving 8 bases not matched to a gene. Germline V CDR1 and CDR2: LGHNA, YSLEER. CDR3 nucleotides: TGCGCCAGCAGCCAAGAGGGGGACAGGGGTAAGGTCTATGGCTACACCTTC. Protein: CASSQEGDRGKVYGYTF.

The chain uses TRBV5-4 and TRBJ1-1; 8 positions match TRBD1. V shed 4 bases, J shed 4 bases, and the junction held 3 bases outside the gene matches. The CDR3 spans 13 residues. CDR1 is SGHNT and CDR2 is YYREEE in the germline V gene (reference sequence). The DNA of the CDR3 is TGTGCCAGCAGCAGTGGGACAGGCACTGAAGCTTTCTTT. As protein: CASSSGTGTEAFF. Variable domain in full (rest from reference TRBV5-4 and TRBJ1-1): ETGVTQSPTHLIKTRGQQVTLRCSSQSGHNTVSWYQQALGQGPQFIFQYYREEENGRGNFPPRFSGLQFPNYSSELNVNALELDDSALYLCASSSGTGTEAFFGQGTRLTVV.

This clone was recorded once. V and J are TRBV6-6 and TRBJ2-3; 8 nucleotides agree with TRBD2. The CDR3 totals 14 residues. Per the germline V gene, CDR1 is MNHNY and CDR2 is SVGAGI (reference sequence). V lost 7 bases to trimming and J lost 4 bases; unmatched junction nucleotides: 7. The CDR3 sequence is CASKVDGGADTQYF. The CDR3 nucleotides are TGTGCCAGCAAAGTGGACGGGGGGGCAGATACGCAGTATTTT.

The V and J genes are TRBV14 and TRBJ1-2; D not certain. Germline CDR1 reads SGHDN; CDR2 reads FVKESK. The V and J ends lost 5 bases and 4 bases respectively, with 14 bases between them. There are 14 residues in the CDR3. As DNA, the CDR3 is TGTGCCAGCAGCTCAACCAGCGAGCCCTATGGCTACACCTTC. Its translation is CASSSTSEPYGYTF. Variable domain in full (rest from reference TRBV14 and TRBJ1-2): EAGVTQFPSHSVIEKGQTVTLRCDPISGHDNLYWYRRVMGKEIKFLLHFVKESKQDESGMPNNRFLAERTGGTYSTLKVQPAELEDSGVYFCASSSTSEPYGYTFGSGTRLTVV.

The chain employs TRBV5-6 and TRBJ1-2; a weak D match, TRBD1 (5 bases). Trimming stripped 3 bases from V and 4 bases from J, with 10 bases between. CDR1 and CDR2 (germline): SGHDT, YYEEEE. The length of the CDR3 is 13 residues. The CDR3 nucleotides are TGTGCCAGCAGCTACAATAGGGGCTATGGCTACACCTTC. This gives the protein CASSYNRGYGYTF.

This chain uses TRBV9 with TRBJ1-1, with D possibly matching TRBD1 (6 bases). From germline, CDR1 is SGDLS and CDR2 YYNGEE. The germline V and J ends were trimmed by 3 bases and 2 bases, with 11 bases remaining between them. This CDR3 comprises 14 residues. As DNA, the CDR3 is TGTGCCAGCAGCGCGACAGGTGTTAACACTGAAGCTTTCTTT. It codes for CASSATGVNTEAFF.

The chain links TRBV5-6 to TRBJ2-1; TRBD2 matches 9 bases. The CDR3 runs 16 residues. The germline CDR1 and CDR2 sequences are SGHDT and YYEEEE. Unmatched junction bases numbered 12, after V lost 3 bases and J lost 8 bases. CDR3 bases: TGTGCCAGCAGCTATAGGGGACTAGCCGGCAAGGATGAGCAGTTCTTC. Protein sequence: CASSYRGLAGKDEQFF.

The rearrangement links TRBV27 to TRBJ1-2; 8 bases agree with TRBD1. CDR3 length: 15 residues. V was clipped by 5 bases and J by 4 bases; unmatched bases: 9. CDR1 and CDR2 from the germline V gene are MNHEY and SMNVEV (reference sequence). The DNA of the CDR3 is TGTGCCAGCAGTCCATCGACAGGGGCGGGCTATGGCTACACCTTC. Residues: CASSPSTGAGYGYTF.

The chain is built from TRBV11-2 and TRBJ2-5; 7 bases line up with TRBD2. J was trimmed by 2 bases and V by 2 bases; bases with no gene match: 14. The CDR3 runs to 18 residues. Per the germline V gene, CDR1 is SGHAT and CDR2 is FQNNGV. The CDR3: CASSLMGSGGTLQETQYF. As DNA, the CDR3 is TGTGCCAGCAGCTTAATGGGGTCGGGGGGTACGTTACAAGAGACCCAGTACTTC.

The chain couples TRBV5-1 to TRBJ2-3; 9 bases agree with TRBD1. Germline-derived CDR1 and CDR2 are SGHRS and YFSETQ. The CDR3 has 15 residues. Trimming removed 2 bases from V and 3 bases from J; junction bases left unmatched: 4. The CDR3 coding sequence is TGCGCCAGCAGCTTAGGGGACAGGGTTACAGATACGCAGTATTTT. It yields the protein CASSLGDRVTDTQYF.

The gene calls are TRBV9 and TRBJ1-2; 7 bases align to TRBD1. The CDR3 has 16 amino acids. CDR1 is SGDLS and CDR2 is YYNGEE in the germline V gene. V shed 3 bases and J 8 bases; nucleotides not matched to a gene: 16. CDR3 DNA sequence: TGTGCCAGCAGCGAACCTCGACAGGGCCCCCATGTCGGCTACACCTTC. This encodes CASSEPRQGPHVGYTF.